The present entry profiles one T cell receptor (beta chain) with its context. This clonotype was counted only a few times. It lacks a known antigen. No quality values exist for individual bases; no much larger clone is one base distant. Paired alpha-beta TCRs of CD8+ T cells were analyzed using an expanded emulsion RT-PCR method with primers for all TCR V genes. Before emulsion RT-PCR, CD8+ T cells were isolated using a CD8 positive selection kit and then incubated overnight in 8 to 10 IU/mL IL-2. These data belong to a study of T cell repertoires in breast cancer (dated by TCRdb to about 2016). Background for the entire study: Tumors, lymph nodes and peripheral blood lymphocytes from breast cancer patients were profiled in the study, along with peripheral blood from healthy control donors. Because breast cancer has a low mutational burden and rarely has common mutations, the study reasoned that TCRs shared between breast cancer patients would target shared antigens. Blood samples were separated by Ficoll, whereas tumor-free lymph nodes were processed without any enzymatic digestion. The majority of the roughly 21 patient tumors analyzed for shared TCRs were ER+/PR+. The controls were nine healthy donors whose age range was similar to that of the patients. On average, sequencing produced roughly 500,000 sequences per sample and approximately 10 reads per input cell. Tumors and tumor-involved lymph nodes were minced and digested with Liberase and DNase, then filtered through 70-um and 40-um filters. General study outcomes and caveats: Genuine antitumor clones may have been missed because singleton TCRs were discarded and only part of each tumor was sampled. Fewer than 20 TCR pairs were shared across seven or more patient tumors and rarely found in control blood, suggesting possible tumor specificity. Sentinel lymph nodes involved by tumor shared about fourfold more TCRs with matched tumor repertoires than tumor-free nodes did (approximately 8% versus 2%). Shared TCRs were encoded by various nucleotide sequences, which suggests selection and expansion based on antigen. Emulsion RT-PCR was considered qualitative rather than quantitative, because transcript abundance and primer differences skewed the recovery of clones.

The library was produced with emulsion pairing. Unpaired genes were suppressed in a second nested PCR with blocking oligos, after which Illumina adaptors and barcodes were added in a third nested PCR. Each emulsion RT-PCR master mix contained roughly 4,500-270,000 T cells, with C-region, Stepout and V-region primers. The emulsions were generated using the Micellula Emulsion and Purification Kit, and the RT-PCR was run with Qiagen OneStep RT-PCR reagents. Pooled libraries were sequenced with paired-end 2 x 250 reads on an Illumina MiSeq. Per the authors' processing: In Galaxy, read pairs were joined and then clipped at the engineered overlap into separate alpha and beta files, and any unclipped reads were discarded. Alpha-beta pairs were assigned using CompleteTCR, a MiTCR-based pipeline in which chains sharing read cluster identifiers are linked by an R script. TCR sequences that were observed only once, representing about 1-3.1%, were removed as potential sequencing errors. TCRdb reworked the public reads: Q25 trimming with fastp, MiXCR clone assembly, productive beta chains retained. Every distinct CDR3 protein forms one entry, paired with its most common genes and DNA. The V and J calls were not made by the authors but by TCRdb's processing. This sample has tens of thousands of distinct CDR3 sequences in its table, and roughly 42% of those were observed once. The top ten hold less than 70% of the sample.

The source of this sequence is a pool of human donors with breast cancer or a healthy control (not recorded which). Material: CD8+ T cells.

In nucleotides, the sequence is TGTGCCAGCAGCCTACCGGGACAATTTAAGAACACTGAAGCTTTCTTT. Its protein reads: CASSLPGQFKNTEAFF. The chain was built from TRBV6-1 and TRBJ1-1; matching of 6 bases hints at TRBD1 as the D gene. Inclusive of the bounding cysteine and phenylalanine, the CDR3 is 16 residues long. Just CDR3 DNA is preserved here, 48 bases in frame from base 1. Based on the germline V gene, the CDR1 and CDR2 sequences are MNHNS and SASEGT. Trimming at the junction amounts to 6 bases on V and 1 base on J, and the germline ends lie 18 bases apart.